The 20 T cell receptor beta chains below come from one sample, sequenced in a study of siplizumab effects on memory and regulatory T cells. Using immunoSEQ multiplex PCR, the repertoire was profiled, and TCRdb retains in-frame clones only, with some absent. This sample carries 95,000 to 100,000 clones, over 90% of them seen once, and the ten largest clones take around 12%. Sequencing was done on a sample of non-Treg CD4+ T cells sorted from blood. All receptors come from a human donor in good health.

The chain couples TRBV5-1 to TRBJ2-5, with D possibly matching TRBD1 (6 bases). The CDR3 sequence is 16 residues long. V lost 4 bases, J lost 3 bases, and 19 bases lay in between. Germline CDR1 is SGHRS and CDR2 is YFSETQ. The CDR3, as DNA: TGCGCCAGCAGCGCTGCCGGGACAACCATCGAAGAGACCCAGTACTTC. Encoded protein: CASSAAGTTIEETQYF.

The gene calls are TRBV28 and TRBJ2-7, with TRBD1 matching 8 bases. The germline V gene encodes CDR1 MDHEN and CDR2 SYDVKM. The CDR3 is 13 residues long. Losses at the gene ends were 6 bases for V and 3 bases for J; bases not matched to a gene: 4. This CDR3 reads CASRSTGGYEQYF. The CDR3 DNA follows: TGTGCCAGCAGATCTACAGGGGGCTACGAGCAGTACTTC.

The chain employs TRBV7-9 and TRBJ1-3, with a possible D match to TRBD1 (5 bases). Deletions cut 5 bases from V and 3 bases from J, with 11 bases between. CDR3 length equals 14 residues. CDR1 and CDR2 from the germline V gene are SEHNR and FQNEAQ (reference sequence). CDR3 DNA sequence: TGTGCCAGCAGCCAGGGACTAGGTGGAAACACCATATATTTT. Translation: CASSQGLGGNTIYF.

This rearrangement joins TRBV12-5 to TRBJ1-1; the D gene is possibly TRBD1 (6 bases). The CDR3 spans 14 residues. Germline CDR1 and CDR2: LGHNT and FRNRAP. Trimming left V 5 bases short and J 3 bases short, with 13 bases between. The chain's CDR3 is CASGPKDRDTEAFF. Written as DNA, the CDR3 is TGTGCTAGTGGTCCCAAGGACAGAGACACTGAAGCTTTCTTT.

CDR3 region: CAWSVSGLQYHPSSYEQYF. DNA for the CDR3: TGTGCCTGGAGTGTATCAGGACTCCAATATCATCCAAGCTCCTACGAGCAGTACTTC. The chain employs TRBV30 and TRBJ2-7; D possibly corresponds to TRBD2 (5 bases). This CDR3 comprises 19 residues. V shed 0 bases and J shed 0 bases, with 24 bases lying between them. CDR1 GTSNPN and CDR2 SVGIG come from the germline V gene (reference sequence).

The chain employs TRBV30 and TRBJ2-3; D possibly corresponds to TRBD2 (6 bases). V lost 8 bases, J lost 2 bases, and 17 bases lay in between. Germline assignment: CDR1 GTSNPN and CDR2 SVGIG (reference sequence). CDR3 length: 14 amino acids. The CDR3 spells CAASITGVTDTQYF. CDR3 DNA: TGTGCCGCCAGTATTACGGGGGTCACAGATACGCAGTATTTT.

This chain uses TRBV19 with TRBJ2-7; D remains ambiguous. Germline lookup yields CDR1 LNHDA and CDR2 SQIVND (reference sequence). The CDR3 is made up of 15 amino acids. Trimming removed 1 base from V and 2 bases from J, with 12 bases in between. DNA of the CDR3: TGTGCCAGTAGTATAGGTGCAGGTCCAACCTACGAGCAGTACTTC. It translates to CASSIGAGPTYEQYF.

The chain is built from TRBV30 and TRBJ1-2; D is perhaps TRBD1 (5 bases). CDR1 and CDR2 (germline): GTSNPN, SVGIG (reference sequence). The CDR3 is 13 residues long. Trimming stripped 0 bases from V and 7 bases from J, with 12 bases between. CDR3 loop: CAWSVPGGGGYTF. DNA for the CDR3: TGTGCCTGGAGTGTTCCTGGGGGGGGTGGCTACACCTTC.

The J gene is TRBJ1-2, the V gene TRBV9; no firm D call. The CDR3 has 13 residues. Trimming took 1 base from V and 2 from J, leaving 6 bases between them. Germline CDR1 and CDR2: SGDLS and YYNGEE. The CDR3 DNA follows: TGTGCCAGCAGCGTAAACCAGAACTATGGCTACACCTTC. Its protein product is CASSVNQNYGYTF. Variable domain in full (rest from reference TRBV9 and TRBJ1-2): DSGVTQTPKHLITATGQRVTLRCSPRSGDLSVYWYQQSLDQGLQFLIQYYNGEERAKGNILERFSAQQFPDLHSELNLSSLELGDSALYFCASSVNQNYGYTFGSGTRLTVV.

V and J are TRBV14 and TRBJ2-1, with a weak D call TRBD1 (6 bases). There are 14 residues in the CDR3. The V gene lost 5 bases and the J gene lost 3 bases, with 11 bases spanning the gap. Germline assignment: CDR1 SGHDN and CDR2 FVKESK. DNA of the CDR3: TGTGCCAGCAGCGTAGGGGGTTTCTACAATGAGCAGTTCTTC. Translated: CASSVGGFYNEQFF.

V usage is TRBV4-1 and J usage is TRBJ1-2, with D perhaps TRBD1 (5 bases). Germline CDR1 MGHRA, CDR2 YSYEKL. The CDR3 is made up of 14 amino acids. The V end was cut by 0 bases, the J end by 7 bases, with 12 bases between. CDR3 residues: CASSQDRERAGYTF. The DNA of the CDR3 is TGCGCCAGCAGCCAAGACAGGGAAAGAGCTGGCTACACCTTC.

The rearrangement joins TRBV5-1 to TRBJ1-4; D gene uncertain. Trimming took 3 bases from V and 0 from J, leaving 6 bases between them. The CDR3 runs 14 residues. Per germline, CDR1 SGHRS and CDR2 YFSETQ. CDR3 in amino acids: CASSYGATNEKLFF. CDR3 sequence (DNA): TGCGCCAGCAGCTACGGGGCAACTAATGAAAAACTGTTTTTT.

The CDR3 DNA reads as TGCGCCAGCAGTCGTACCCCTCCCCCAGATACGCAGTATTTT. It translates to CASSRTPPPDTQYF. This rearrangement joins TRBV5-1 to TRBJ2-3; D gene uncertain. There are 14 residues in the CDR3. The V gene's germline CDR1 is SGHRS and CDR2 YFSETQ. V lost 5 bases and J 4 bases, leaving 14 bases between the germline ends.

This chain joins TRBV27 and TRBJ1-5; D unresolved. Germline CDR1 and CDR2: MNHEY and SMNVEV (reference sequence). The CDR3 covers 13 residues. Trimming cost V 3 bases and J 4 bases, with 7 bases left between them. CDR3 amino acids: CASSFTENQPQHF. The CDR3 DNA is TGTGCCAGCAGTTTCACGGAGAATCAGCCCCAGCATTTT.

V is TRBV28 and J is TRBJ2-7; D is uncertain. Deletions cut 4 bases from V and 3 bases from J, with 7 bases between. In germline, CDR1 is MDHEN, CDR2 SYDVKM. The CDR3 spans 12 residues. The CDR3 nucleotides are TGTGCCAGCAGTTACAATTTCTACGAGCAGTACTTC. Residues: CASSYNFYEQYF.

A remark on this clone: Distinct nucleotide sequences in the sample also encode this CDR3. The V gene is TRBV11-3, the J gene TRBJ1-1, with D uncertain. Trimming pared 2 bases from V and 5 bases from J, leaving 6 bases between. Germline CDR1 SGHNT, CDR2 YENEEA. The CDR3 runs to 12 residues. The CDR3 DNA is TGTGCCAGCAGCTTATCGGGGACTGAAGCTTTCTTT. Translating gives CASSLSGTEAFF.

CDR3 in amino acids: CASSPSGQGPYEQYF. CDR3 coding DNA: TGTGCCAGCAGCCCGTCGGGACAGGGTCCCTACGAGCAGTACTTC. The V and J genes are TRBV7-9 and TRBJ2-7; 9 nucleotides line up with TRBD1. The CDR3 length is 15 residues. Germline values: CDR1 SEHNR, CDR2 FQNEAQ (reference sequence). Losses at the gene ends were 5 bases for V and 2 bases for J; bases not matched to a gene: 7. The entire variable domain, with the rest obtained from reference TRBV7-9 and TRBJ2-7, is as follows: DTGVSQNPRHKITKRGQNVTFRCDPISEHNRLYWYRQTLGQGPEFLTYFQNEAQLEKSRLLSDRFSAERPKGSFSTLEIQRTEQGDSAMYLCASSPSGQGPYEQYFGPGTRLTVT.

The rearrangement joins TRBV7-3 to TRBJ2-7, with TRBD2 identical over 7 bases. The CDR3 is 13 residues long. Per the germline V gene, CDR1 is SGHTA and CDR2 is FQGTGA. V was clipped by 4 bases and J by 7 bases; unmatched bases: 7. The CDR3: CASSWDYREEQYF. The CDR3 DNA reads TGTGCCAGCAGCTGGGACTACCGAGAGGAGCAGTACTTC.

The CDR3 DNA reads as TGCGCCAGCAGCTTGTCCCGGGGGAACATTCAGTACTTC. Protein product: CASSLSRGNIQYF. The chain recombines TRBV5-1 with TRBJ2-4, with D perhaps TRBD2 (6 bases). The germline gives CDR1 SGHRS, CDR2 YFSETQ. V lost 1 base and J lost 7, with 9 bases in between. The CDR3 runs 13 residues.

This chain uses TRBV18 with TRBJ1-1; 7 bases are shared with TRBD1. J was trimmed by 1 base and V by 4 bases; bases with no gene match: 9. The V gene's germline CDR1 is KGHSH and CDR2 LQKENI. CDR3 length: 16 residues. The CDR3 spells CASSLRQGLGNTEAFF. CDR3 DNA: TGTGCCAGCTCACTACGACAGGGCCTGGGGAACACTGAAGCTTTCTTT.